This T cell receptor beta chain was documented in a study of PD-1 blockade in classical Hodgkin lymphoma. Study findings and constraints: A significant rise in TCR diversity by C4D1 was seen for CD4+ but not CD8+ cells. Patients who initiated nivolumab within 1 year of ASCT were excluded.

The CDR3 sequence is 15 residues long. V dropped 1 base and J dropped 4; count of bases not matched to a gene: 4. CDR1 is MGHRA, CDR2 YSYEKL, per germline. Only in-frame clones appear in the TCRdb table, and some are missing; sequencing was by immunoSEQ multiplex PCR. The sample includes about 110,000 clones, 80% to 90% of them seen just once. Comment on this clone: Its target is unknown.

Every patient had relapsed following autologous stem cell transplantation, and cohorts differed in brentuximab vedotin exposure. The sequence was collected from a human donor with classical Hodgkin lymphoma. The source was peripheral blood mononuclear cells (PBMCs), collected before the second cycle of nivolumab. The rearrangement joins TRBV4-1 to TRBJ1-1; 9 positions match TRBD1. CDR3 DNA sequence: TGCGCCAGCAGCCAAGTTGGGACAGGGCCCACTGAAGCTTTCTTT. Protein: CASSQVGTGPTEAFF.